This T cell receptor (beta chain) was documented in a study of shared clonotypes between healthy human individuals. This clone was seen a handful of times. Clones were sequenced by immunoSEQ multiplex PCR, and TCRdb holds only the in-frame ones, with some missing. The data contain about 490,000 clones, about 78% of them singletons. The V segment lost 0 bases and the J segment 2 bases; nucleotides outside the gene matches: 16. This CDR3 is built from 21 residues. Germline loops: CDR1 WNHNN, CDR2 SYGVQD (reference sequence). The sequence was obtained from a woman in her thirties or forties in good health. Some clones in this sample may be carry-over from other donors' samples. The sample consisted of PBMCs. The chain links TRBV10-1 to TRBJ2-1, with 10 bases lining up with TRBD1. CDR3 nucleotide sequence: TGCGCCAGCAGTGAGTCGCTGACGGGACAGGGGACCCTAGCGGCCTACAATGAGCAGTTCTTC. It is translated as CASSESLTGQGTLAAYNEQFF.